This T cell receptor (beta chain) was recorded in a study of blood T cell repertoires in COVID-19. Study overall: Donors in the United States, Italy and Spain gave samples during acute or convalescent COVID-19. PBMCs, B-cell-depleted T cells, or T cells were the source of the cDNA or gDNA that made up the material.

The CDR3 covers 15 residues. Germline V gene data show CDR1 as SGHTA and CDR2 as FQGNSA. Trimming left V 5 bases short and J 5 bases short, with 13 bases between. A single count supports this clone. Source study methods: From reference gene primer amplification, estimates of nucleated cell counts were derived. Clones were sequenced by immunoSEQ multiplex PCR, and TCRdb holds only the in-frame ones, with some missing. That table is the source of V, J and clone size, and D and trimming were worked out from the DNA. The sample yields roughly 150,000 clones, about 79% seen once. The chain recombines TRBV7-2 with TRBJ1-6; D may be TRBD1 (5 bases). The sequence derives from a woman in her forties or fifties in a cohort sampled during active or convalescent COVID-19. Material for sequencing was peripheral blood. CDR3 residues: CASSLQGGNNSPLHF. The CDR3 bases are TGTGCCAGCAGCCTGCAGGGAGGTAATAATTCACCCCTCCACTTT.